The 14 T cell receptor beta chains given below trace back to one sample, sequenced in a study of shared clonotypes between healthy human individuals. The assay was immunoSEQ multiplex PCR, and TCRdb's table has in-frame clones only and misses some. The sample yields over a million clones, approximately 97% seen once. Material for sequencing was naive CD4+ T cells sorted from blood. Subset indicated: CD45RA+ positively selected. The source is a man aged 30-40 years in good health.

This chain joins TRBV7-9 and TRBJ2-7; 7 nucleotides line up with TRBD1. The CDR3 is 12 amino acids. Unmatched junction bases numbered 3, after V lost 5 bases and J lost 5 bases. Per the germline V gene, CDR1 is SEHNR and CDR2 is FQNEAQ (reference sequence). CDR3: CASSRTGHEQYF. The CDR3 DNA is TGTGCCAGCAGCCGGACAGGCCACGAGCAGTACTTC.

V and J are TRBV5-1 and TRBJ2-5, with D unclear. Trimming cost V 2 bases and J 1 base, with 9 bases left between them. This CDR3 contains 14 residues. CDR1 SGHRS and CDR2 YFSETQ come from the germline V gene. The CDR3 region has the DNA TGCGCCAGCAGCTTAGGTACATTCCAAGAGACCCAGTACTTC. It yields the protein CASSLGTFQETQYF.

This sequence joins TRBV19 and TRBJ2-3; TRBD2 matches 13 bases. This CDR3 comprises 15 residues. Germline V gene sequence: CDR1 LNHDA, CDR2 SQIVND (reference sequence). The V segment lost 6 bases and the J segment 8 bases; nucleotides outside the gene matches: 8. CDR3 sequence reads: CASRIRGTSGATQYF. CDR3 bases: TGTGCCAGTAGAATACGAGGGACTAGCGGGGCTACGCAGTATTTT.

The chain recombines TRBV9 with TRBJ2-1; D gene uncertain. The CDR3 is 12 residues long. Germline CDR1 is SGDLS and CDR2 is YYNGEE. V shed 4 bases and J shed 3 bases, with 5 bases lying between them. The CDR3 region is CASSTFYNEQFF. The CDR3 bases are TGTGCCAGCAGCACCTTCTACAATGAGCAGTTCTTC.

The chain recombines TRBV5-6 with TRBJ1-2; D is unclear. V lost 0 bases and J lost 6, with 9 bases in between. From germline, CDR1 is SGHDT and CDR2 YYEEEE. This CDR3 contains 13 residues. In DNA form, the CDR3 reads TGTGCCAGCAGCTTGGGGGCGAGAGATGGCTACACCTTC. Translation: CASSLGARDGYTF.

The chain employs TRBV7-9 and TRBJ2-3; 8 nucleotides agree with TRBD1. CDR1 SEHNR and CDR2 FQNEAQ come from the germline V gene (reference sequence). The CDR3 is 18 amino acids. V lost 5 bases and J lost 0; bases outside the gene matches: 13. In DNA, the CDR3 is TGTGCCAGCAGCCCTCGGACAGGGAACCGAGCTAGCACAGATACGCAGTATTTT. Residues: CASSPRTGNRASTDTQYF.

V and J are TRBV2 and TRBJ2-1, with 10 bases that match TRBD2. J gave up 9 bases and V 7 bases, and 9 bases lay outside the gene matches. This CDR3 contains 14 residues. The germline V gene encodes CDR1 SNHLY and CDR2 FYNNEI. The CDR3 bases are TGTGCCAGCACTCCCCTAGCGGGAGACGGTGAGCAGTTCTTC. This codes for CASTPLAGDGEQFF.

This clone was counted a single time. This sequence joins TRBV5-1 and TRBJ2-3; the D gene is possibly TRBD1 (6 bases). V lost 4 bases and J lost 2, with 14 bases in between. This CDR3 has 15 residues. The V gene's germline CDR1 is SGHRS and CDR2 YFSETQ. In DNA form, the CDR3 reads TGCGCCAGCAGCACGCAAGGACAGAACACAGATACGCAGTATTTT. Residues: CASSTQGQNTDTQYF.

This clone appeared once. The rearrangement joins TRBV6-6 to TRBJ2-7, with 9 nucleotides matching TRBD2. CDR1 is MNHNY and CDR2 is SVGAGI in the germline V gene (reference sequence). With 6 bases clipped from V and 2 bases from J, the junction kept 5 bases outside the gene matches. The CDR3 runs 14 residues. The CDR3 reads CASRFLAGTYEQYF. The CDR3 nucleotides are TGTGCCAGCAGGTTTCTAGCGGGGACCTACGAGCAGTACTTC.

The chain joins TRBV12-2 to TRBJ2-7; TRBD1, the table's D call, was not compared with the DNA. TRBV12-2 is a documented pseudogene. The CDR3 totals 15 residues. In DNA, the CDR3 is TGTGCAAGTCGCCCCAGCGACAGGGAGGAATACGAGCAGTACTTC. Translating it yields CASRPSDREEYEQYF.

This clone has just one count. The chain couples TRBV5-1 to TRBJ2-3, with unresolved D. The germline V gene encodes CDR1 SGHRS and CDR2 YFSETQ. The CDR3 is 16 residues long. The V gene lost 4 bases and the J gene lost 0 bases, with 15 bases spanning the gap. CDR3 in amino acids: CASSLITASSTDTQYF. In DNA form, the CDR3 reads TGCGCCAGCAGCCTCATAACGGCATCTAGCACAGATACGCAGTATTTT.

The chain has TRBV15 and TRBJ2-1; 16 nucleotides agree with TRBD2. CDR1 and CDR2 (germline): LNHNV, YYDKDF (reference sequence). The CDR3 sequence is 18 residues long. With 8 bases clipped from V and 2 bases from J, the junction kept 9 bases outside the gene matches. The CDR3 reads CATDPGLAGGRTYNEQFF. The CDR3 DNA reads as TGTGCCACCGACCCGGGACTAGCGGGAGGGAGGACCTACAATGAGCAGTTCTTC.

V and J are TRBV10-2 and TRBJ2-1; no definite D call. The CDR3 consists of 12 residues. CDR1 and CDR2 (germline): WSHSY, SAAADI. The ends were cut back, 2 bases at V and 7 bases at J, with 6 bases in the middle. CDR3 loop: CASSEGVNEQFF. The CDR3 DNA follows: TGCGCCAGCAGTGAGGGGGTTAATGAGCAGTTCTTC.

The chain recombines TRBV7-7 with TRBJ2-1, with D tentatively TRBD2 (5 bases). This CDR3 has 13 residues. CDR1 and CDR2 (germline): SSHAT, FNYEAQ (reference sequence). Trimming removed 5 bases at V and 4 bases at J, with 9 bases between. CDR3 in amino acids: CASSLTSYNEQFF. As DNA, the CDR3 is TGTGCCAGCAGCCTTACTAGTTACAATGAGCAGTTCTTC.